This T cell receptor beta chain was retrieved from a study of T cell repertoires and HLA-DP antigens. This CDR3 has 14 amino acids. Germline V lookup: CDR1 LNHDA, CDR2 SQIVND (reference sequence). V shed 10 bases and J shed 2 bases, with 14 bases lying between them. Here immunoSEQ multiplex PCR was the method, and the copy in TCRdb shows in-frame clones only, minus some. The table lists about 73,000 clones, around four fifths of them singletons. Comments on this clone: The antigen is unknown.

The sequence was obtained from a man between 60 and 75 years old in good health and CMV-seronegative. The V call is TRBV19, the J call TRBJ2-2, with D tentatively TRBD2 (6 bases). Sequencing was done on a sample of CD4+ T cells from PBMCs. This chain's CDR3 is CATKFGTNTGELFF. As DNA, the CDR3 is TGTGCCACCAAATTTGGGACTAACACCGGGGAGCTGTTTTTT.